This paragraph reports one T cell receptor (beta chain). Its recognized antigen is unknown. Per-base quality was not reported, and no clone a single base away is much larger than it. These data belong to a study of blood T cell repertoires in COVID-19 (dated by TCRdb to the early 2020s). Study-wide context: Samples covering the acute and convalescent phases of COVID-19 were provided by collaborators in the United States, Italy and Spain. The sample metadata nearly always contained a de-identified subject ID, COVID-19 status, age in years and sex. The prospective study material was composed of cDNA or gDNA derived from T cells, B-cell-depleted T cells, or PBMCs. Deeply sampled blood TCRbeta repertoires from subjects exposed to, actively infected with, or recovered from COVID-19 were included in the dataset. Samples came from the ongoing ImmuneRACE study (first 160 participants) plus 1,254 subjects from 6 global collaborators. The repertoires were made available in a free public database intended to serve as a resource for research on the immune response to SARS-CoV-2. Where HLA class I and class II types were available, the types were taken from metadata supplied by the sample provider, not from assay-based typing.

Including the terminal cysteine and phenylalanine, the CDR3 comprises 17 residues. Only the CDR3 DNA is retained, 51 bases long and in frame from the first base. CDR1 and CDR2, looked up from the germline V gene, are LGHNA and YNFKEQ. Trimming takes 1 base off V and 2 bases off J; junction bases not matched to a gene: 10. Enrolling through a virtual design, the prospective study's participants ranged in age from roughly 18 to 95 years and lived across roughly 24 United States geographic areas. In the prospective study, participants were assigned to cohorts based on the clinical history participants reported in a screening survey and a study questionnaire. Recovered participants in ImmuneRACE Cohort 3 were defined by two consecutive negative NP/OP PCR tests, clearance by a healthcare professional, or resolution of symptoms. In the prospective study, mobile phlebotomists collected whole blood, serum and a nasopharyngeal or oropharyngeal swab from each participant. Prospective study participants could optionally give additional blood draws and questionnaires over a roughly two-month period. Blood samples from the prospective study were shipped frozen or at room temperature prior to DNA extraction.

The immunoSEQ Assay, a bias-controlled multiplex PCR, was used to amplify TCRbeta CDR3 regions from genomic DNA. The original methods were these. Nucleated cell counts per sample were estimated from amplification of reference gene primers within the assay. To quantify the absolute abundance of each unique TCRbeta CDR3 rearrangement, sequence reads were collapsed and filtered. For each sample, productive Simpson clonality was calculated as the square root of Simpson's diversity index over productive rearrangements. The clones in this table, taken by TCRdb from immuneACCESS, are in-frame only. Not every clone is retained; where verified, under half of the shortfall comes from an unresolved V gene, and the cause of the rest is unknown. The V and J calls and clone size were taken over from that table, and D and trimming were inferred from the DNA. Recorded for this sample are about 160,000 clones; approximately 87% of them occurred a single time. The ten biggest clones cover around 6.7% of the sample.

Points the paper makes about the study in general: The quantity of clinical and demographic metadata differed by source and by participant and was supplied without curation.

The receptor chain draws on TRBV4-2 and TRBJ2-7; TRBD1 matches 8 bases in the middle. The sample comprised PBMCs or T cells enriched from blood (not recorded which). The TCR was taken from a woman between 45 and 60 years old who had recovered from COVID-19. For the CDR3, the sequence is CASSQGPPGTGPYEQYF. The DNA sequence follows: TGTGCCAGCAGCCAAGGGCCTCCCGGGACAGGCCCCTACGAGCAGTACTTC.